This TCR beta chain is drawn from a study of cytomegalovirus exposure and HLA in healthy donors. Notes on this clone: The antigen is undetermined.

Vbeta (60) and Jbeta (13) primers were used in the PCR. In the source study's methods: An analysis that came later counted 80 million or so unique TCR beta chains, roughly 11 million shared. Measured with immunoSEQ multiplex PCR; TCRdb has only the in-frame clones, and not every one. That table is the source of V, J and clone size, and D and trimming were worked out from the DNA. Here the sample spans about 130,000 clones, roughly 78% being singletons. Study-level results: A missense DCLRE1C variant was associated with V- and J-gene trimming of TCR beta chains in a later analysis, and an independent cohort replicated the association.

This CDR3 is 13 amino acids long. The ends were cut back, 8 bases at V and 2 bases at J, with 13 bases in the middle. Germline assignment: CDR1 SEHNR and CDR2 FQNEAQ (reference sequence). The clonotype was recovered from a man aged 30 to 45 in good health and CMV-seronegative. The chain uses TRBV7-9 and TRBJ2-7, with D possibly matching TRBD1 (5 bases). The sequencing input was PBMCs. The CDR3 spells CASGHLATYEQYF. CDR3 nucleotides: TGTGCCAGCGGACACCTCGCAACCTACGAGCAGTACTTC.